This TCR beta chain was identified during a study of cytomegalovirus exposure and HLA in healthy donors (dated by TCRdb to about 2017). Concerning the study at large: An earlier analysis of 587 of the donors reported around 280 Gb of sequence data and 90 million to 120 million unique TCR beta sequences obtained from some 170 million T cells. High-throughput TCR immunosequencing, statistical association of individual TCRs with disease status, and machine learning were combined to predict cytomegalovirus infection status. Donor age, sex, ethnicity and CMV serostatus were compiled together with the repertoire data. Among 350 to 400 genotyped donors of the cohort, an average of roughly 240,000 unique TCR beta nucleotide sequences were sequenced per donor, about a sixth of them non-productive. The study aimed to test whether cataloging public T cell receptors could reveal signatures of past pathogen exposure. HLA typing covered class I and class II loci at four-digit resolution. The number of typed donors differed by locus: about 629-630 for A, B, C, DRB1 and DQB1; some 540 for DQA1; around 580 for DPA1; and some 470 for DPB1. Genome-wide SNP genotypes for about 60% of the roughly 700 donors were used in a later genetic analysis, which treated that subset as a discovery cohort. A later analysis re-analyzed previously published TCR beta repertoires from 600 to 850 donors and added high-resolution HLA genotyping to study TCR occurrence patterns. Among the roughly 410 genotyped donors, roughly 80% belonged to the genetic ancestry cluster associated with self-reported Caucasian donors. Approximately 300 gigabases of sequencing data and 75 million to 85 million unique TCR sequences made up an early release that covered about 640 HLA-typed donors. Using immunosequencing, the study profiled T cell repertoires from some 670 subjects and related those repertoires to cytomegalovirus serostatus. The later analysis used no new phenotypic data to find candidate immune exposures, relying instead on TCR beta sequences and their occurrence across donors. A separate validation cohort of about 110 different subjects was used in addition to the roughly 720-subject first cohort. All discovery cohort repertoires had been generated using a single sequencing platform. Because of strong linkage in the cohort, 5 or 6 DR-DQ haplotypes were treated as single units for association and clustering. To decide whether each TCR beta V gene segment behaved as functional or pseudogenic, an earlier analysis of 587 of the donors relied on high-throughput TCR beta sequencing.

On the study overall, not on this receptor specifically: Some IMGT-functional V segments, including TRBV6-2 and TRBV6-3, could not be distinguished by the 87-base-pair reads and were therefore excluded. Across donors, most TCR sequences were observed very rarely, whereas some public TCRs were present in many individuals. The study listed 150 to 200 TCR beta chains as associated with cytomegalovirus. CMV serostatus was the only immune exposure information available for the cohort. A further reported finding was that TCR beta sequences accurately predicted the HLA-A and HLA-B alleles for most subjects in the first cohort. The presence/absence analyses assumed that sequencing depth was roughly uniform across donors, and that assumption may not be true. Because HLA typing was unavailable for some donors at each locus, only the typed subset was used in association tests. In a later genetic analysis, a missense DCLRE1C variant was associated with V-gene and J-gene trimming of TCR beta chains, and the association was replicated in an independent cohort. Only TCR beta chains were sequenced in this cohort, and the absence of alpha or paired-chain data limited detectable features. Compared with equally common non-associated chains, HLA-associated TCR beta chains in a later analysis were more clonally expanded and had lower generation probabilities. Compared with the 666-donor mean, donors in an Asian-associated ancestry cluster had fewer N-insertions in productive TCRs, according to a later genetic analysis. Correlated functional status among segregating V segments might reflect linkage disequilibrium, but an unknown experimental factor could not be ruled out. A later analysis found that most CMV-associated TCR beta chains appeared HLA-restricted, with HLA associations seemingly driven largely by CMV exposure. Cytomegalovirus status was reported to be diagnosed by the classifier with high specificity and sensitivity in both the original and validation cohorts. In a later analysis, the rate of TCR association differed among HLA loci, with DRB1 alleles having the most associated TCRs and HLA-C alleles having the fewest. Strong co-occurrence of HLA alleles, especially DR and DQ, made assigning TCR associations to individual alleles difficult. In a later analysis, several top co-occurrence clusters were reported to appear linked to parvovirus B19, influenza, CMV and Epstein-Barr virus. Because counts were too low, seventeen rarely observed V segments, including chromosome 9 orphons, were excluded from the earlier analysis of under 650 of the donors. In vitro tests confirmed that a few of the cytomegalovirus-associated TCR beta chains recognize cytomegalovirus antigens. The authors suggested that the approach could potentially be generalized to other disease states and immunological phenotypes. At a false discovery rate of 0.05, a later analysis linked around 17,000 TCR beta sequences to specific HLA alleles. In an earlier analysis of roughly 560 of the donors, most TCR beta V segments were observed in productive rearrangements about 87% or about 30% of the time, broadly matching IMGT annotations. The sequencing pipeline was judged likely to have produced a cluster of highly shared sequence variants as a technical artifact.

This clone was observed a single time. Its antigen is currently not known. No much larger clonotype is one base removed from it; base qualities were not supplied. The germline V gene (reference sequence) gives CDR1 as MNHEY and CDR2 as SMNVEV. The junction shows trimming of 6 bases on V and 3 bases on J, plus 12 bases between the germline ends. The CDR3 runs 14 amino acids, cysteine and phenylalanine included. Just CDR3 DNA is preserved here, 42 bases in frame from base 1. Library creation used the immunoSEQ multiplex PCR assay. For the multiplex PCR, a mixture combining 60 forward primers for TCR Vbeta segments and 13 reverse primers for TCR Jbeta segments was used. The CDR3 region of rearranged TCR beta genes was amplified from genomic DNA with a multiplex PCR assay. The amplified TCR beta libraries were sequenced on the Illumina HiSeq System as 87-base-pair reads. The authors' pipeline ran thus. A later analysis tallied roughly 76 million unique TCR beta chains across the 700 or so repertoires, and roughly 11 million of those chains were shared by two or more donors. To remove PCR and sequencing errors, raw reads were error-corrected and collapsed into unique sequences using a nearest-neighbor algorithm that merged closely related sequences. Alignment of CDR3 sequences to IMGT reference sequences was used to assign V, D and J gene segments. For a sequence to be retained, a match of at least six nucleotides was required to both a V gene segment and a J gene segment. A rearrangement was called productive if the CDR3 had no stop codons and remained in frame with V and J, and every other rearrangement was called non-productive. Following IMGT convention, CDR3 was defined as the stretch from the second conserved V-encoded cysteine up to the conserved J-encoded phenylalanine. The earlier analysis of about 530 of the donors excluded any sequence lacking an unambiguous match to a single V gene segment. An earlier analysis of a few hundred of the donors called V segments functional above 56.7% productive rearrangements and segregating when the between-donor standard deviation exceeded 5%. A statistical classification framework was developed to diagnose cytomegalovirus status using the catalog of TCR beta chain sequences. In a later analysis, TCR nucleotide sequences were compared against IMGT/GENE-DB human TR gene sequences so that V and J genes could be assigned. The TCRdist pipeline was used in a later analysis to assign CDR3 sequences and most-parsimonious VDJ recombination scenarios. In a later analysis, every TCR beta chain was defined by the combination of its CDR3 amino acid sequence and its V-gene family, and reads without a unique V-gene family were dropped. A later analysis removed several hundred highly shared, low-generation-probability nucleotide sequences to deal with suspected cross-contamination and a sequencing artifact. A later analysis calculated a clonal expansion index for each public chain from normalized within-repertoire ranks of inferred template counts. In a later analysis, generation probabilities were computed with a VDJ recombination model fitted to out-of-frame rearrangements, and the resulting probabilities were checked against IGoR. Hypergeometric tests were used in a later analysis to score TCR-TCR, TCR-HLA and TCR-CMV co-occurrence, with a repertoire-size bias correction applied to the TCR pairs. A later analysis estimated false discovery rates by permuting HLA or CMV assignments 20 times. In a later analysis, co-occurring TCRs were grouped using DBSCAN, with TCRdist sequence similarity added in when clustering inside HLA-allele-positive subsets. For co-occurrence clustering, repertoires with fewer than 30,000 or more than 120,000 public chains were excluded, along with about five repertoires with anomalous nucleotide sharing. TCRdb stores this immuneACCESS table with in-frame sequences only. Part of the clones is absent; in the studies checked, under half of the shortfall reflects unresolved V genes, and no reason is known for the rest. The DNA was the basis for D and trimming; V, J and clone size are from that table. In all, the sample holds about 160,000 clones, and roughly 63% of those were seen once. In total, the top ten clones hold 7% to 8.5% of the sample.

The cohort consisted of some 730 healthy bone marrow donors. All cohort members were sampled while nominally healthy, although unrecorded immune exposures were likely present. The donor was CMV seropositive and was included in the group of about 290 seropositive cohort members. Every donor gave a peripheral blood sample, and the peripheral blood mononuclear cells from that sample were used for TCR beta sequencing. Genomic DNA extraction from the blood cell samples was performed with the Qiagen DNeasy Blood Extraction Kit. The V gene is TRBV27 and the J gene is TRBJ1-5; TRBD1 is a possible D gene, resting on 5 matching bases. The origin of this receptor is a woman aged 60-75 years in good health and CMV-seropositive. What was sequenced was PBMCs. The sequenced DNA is TGTGCCAGCAGAGCTGCAGGGCCCAATCAGCCCCAGCATTTT. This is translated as CASRAAGPNQPQHF.